This TCR beta chain was identified in a study of cytomegalovirus exposure and HLA in healthy donors. With regard to this clone: As yet, its antigen is unknown.

Per the germline V gene, CDR1 is MNHEY and CDR2 is SMNVEV (reference sequence). This CDR3 is built from 15 residues. Trimming pared 5 bases from V and 7 bases from J, leaving 17 bases between. Overall study results and limits: Roughly uniform depth of sequencing across donors was assumed in presence/absence analyses. Prior analysis indicated that the majority of TCR beta V segments exhibited productivity approximately 90% or approximately 30% of the time.

PCR primers comprised 60 Vbeta and 13 Jbeta primers. The protocol was immunoSEQ multiplex PCR, while the TCRdb copy is restricted to in-frame clones and leaves out a portion. This table holds approximately 110,000 clones, about 70% found once. Sequencing was done on a sample of PBMCs. This chain joins TRBV27 and TRBJ2-2; possible D gene TRBD1, 8 bases. This receptor was identified in a man aged 25-45 years in good health and CMV-seropositive. CDR3 protein: CASSPQGGVVGELFF. The DNA of the CDR3 is TGTGCCAGCAGTCCACAGGGGGGGGTTGTCGGGGAGCTGTTTTTT.